This T cell receptor (beta chain) was found in a study of blood T cell repertoires in COVID-19. Assay: immunoSEQ multiplex PCR; the TCRdb copy retains only in-frame clones and omits some. The sample has roughly 260,000 clones, 83% seen once. Germline V gene sequence: CDR1 SGHTA, CDR2 FQGNSA. V shed 4 bases and J 0 bases; nucleotides not matched to a gene: 6. The CDR3 is made up of 16 amino acids. Sequenced input: PBMCs or T cells enriched from blood (not recorded which). The chain links TRBV7-2 to TRBJ1-5; 7 bases are a match to TRBD1. This receptor was identified in a woman aged 40-49 years who had been exposed to COVID-19. CDR3 loop: CASSSGTAYSNQPQHF. The DNA of the CDR3 is TGTGCCAGCAGCTCTGGGACAGCTTATAGCAATCAGCCCCAGCATTTT.